This is a list of T cell receptor beta chains from one sample in a study of blood T cell repertoires in COVID-19. The method was immunoSEQ multiplex PCR; TCRdb's version includes in-frame clones alone and lacks a portion of them. The table has approximately 61,000 clones, over 75% seen once; the top ten hold less than 25%. What was sequenced was peripheral blood. The source is an elderly man with active or convalescent COVID-19. Both conserved end residues are part of each CDR3. D genes are given only for firm matches. Where a row states a size, it is once, few, many or the class of an expanded clone; other rows omit it.

j_gene | abundance | v_gene | d_gene | CDR3nt | CDR3aa
TRBJ1-1 | NA | TRBV5-1 | NA | TGCGCCAGCAGACCCGGACAGATGAACACTGAAGCTTTCTTT | CASRPGQMNTEAFF
TRBJ2-1 | NA | TRBV12-3/TRBV12-4 | TRBD1 | TGTGCCAGCAGTTGGGACAGTAAGCAGTTCTTC | CASSWDSKQFF
TRBJ2-7 | NA | TRBV19 | TRBD2 | TGTGCCAGTAGTATAGTCGGGACTACCTACGAGCAGTACTTC | CASSIVGTTYEQYF
TRBJ2-7 | NA | TRBV27 | TRBD2 | TGTGCCAGCAGTCTGATTCGGGCGGGAGAGCCACCGCCACACGAGCAGTACTTC | CASSLIRAGEPPPHEQYF
TRBJ2-1 | few | TRBV12-5 | TRBD1 | TGTGCTAGTGTTCCGGACAGGGGTTCCTACAATGAGCAGTTCTTC | CASVPDRGSYNEQFF
TRBJ2-1 | NA | TRBV9 | TRBD2 | TGTGCCAGCAGCGTAGTGGGCGGGGGGGCTTCGGCCAATGAGCAGTTCTTC | CASSVVGGGASANEQFF
TRBJ2-2 | NA | TRBV5-1 | NA | TGCGCCAGCAGATTTAGCGTCGTAGGGGAGCTGTTTTTT | CASRFSVVGELFF
TRBJ1-3 | NA | TRBV6-5 | NA | TGTGCCAGCAGTTATCGCAGGATTACTGGAAACACCATATATTTT | CASSYRRITGNTIYF
TRBJ2-5 | NA | TRBV7-9 | NA | TGTGCCAGCAGCCTAACTACGATCCAAGAGACCCAGTACTTC | CASSLTTIQETQYF
TRBJ2-1 | NA | TRBV4-3 | TRBD2 | TGCGCCAGCAGCCAATCGGGACTAGCGGGAGATAAGGGTTACAATGAGCAGTTCTTC | CASSQSGLAGDKGYNEQFF
TRBJ2-7 | NA | TRBV3-1/TRBV3-2 | TRBD1 | TGTGCCAGCAGCCTAGGACAGGGGATAACCTACGAGCAGTACTTC | CASSLGQGITYEQYF
TRBJ1-1 | NA | TRBV5-1 | TRBD1 | TGCGCCAGCAGCTTGGTGGACAGGGGCACTGAAGCTTTCTTT | CASSLVDRGTEAFF
TRBJ2-5 | NA | TRBV5-1 | TRBD2 | TGCGCCAGCAGCTTGGTGACTAGCGGGGGGCAAGAGACCCAGTACTTC | CASSLVTSGGQETQYF
TRBJ1-3 | NA | TRBV18 | TRBD1 | TGTGCCAGCTCACCACGTCAGGGGGCCTCTGGAAACACCATATATTTT | CASSPRQGASGNTIYF
TRBJ2-4 | few | TRBV19 | TRBD1 | TGTGCCAGTAGTATAGTGGGACAGGGTTTATCCAAAAACATTCAGTACTTC | CASSIVGQGLSKNIQYF
TRBJ2-5 | NA | TRBV15 | NA | TGTGCCACCAGCAGAGGGAGGGGCGCAGAGACCCAGTACTTC | CATSRGRGAETQYF